This TCR beta chain was documented in a study of cytomegalovirus exposure and HLA in healthy donors. Germline values: CDR1 SNHLY, CDR2 FYNNEI. Trimming took off 5 bases at V and 7 bases at J, with 8 bases between the two ends. The CDR3 is 11 residues long. About this clone: Its target is not known.

A multiplex PCR was run with 60 Vbeta primers and 13 Jbeta primers. Profiling relied on immunoSEQ multiplex PCR, and the TCRdb table lists in-frame clones only, not all of them. In the table there are some 170,000 clones, 65% to 85% of which are singletons. Findings and limits, study-wide: TCR beta sequences numbering some 17,000 were associated with HLA alleles at 0.05 false discovery rate in a later analysis. Reportedly, cytomegalovirus status was diagnosed with high sensitivity and specificity.

This TCR was recovered from a woman between 45 and 60 years old in good health and CMV-seropositive. The chain employs TRBV2 and TRBJ1-2; tentatively, D is TRBD1 (5 bases). Sequenced input: PBMCs. CDR3 loop: CASSSGGGYTF. The CDR3 nucleotides read TGTGCCAGCAGTTCCGGGGGTGGCTACACCTTC. Full variable domain (missing parts from reference TRBV2 and TRBJ1-2): EPEVTQTPSHQVTQMGQEVILRCVPISNHLYFYWYRQILGQKVEFLVSFYNNEISEKSEIFDDQFSVERPDGSNFTLKIRSTKLEDSAMYFCASSSGGGYTFGSGTRLTVV.